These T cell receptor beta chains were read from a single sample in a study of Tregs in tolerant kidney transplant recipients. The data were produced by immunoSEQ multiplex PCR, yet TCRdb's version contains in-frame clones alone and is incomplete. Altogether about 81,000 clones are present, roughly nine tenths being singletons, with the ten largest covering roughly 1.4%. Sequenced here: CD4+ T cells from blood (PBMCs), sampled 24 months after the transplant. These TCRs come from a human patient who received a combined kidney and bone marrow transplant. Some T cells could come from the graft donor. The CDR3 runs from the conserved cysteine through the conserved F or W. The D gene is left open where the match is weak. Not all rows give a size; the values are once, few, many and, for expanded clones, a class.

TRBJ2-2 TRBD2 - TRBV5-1 TGCGCCAGCAGCCCACCGGGACTAGAGAACACCGGGGAGCTGTTTTTT CASSPPGLENTGELFF
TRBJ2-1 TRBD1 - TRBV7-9 TGTGCCAGCAGCTTGGGGACAGGGCGCTACAATGAGCAGTTCTTC CASSLGTGRYNEQFF
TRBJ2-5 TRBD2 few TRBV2 TGTGCCAGCAGTCGTAGGCGGGGGGGCATCGAGACCCAGTACTTC CASSRRRGGIETQYF
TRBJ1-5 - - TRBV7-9 TGTGCCAGCCGAACGGGTGATCAGCCCCAGCATTTT CASRTGDQPQHF
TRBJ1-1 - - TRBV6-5 TGTGCCAGCAGCCCGACAGTTATGAACACTGAAGCTTTCTTT CASSPTVMNTEAFF
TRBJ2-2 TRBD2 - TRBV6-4 TGTGCCAGCAGTGAAATGGCGGGGGGAACTACGAACACCGGGGAGCTGTTTTTT CASSEMAGGTTNTGELFF
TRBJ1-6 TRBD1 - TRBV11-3 TGTGCCAGCAGCCGAAGCACAGGGGGCTCTAATTCACCCCTCCACTTT CASSRSTGGSNSPLHF
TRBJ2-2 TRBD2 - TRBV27 TGTGCCAGCAGTTTACTAGCGGGGAGCACCGGGGAGCTGTTTTTT CASSLLAGSTGELFF
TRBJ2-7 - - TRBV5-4 TGTGCCAGCAGCTTGGGGCTTCGTTCAATTGGCGAGCAGTACTTC CASSLGLRSIGEQYF
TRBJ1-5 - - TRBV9 TGTGCCAGCAGCGTAGCTGGGGATCAAGGGGGATCGCAGCCCCAGCATTTT CASSVAGDQGGSQPQHF
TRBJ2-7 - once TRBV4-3 TGCGCCAGCAGCCAAGAGTCCCACTACGAGCAGTACTTC CASSQESHYEQYF
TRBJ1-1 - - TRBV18 TGTGCCAGCTCACCATCGGGCGGGGGGATTGAAGCTTTCTTT CASSPSGGGIEAFF
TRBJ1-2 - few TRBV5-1 TGCGCCAGCAGCTTGGACACCAGGGGCGGCTATGGCTACACCTTC CASSLDTRGGYGYTF
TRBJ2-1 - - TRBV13 TGTGCCAGCAGCTCCCTGGGGCGGGATTACAATGAGCAGTTCTTC CASSSLGRDYNEQFF
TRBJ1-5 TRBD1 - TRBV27 TGTGCCAGCAGGGGACAGGCGCTGGGAGATCAGCCCCAGCATTTT CASRGQALGDQPQHF
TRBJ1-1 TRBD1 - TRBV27 TGTGCCAGCAGGGGACAGGGCGGGGGTGAAGCTTTCTTT CASRGQGGGEAFF
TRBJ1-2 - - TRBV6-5 TGTGCCAGCAGTCGTGACAGATTTAACTATGGCTACACCTTC CASSRDRFNYGYTF
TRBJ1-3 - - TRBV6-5 TGTGCCAGCAGTGTGAACAGGGTCGCTGGAAACACCATATATTTT CASSVNRVAGNTIYF
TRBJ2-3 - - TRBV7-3 TGTGCCAGCAGCCCCCAAGTAGGGGGGAGGGCAGATACGCAGTATTTT CASSPQVGGRADTQYF
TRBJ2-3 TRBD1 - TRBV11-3 TGTGCCAGCAGCTTTGTAGGGGGCGCGAGTTTTTTAGATACGCAGTATTTT CASSFVGGASFLDTQYF
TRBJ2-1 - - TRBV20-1 TGCAGTGCTAGTAGGGGGGGTGAGCAGTTCTTC CSASRGGEQFF
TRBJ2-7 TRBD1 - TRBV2 TGTGCCAGCAGACTAGGACAGGGTGAATACGAGCAGTACTTC CASRLGQGEYEQYF
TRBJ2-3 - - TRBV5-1 TGCGCCAGCAGCTTGAGGACTGATAGCACAGATACGCAGTATTTT CASSLRTDSTDTQYF
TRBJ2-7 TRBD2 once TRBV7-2 TGTGCCAGCAGAAATCAGCGGGAGGCTCTCGAGCAGTACTTC CASRNQREALEQYF
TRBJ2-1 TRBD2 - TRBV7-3 TGTGCCAGCAGCCCCGGGGGGGCCTTCGTTCATGAGCAGTTCTTC CASSPGGAFVHEQFF
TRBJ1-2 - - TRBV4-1 TGCGCCAGCAGCCAAGAACCTTCCCCCCCGGGGTATGGCTACACCTTC CASSQEPSPPGYGYTF
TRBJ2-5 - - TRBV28 TGTGCCAGCAGTTCACTCCCAGACAAGTCAGAGACCCAGTACTTC CASSSLPDKSETQYF
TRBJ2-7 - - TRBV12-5 TGTGCTAGTGGTTTGGGGGGGGGCGCCTACGAGCAGTACTTC CASGLGGGAYEQYF
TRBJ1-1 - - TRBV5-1 TGCGCCAGCAGCTTGTTTGAGTCTGAAGCTTTCTTT CASSLFESEAFF
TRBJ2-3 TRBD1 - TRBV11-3 TGTGCCAGCAGCAAGATACAGGGGGCCCACGATACGCAGTATTTT CASSKIQGAHDTQYF
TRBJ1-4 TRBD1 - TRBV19 TGTGCCAGTAGTATTCTCCGACAGGGGGCTGAAAAACTGTTTTTT CASSILRQGAEKLFF
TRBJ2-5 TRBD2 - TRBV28 TGTGCCAGCAGCACCTTCGGCGGGAGAGGGGAGACCCAGTACTTC CASSTFGGRGETQYF
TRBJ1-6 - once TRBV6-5 TGTGCCAGCAGTTACTCTCCCCACTCCTATAATTCCCCCCTCCACTTT CASSYSPHSYNSPLHF
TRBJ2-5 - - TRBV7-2 TGTGCCAGCAGCCCACTAAGCCCCGGGCAAGAGACCCAGTACTTC CASSPLSPGQETQYF
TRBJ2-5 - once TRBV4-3 TGCGCCAGCAGCCCCAGACCGGGGAGGCCCCAGTACTTC CASSPRPGRPQYF
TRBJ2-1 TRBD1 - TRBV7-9 TGTGCCAGCAGCTCTCCGGGACAGGGGGCTCGGTCGCTAGGGGATGAGCAGTTCTTC CASSSPGQGARSLGDEQFF
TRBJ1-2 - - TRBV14 TGTGCCAGCAGCCAAGACGCAGGACAGATTTATGGCTACACCTTC CASSQDAGQIYGYTF
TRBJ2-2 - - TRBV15 TGTGCCACCAGCAGAGGACAGGTCAACACCGGGGAGCTGTTTTTT CATSRGQVNTGELFF
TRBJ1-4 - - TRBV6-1 TGTGCCAGCAGTGAAGCCGGCCAGGGCCCCAGTGAAAAACTGTTTTTT CASSEAGQGPSEKLFF
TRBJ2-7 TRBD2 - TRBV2 TGTGCCAGCAGTGGGGCTAGCGGCCTCTACGAGCAGTACTTC CASSGASGLYEQYF
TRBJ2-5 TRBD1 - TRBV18 TGTGCCAGCTCACCGGACAGGGTGTCATCAGAGACCCAGTACTTC CASSPDRVSSETQYF
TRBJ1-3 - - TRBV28 TGTGCCAGCAGCCCCCTAGCCAGCTCTGGAAACACCATATATTTT CASSPLASSGNTIYF
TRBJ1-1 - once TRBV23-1 TGCGCCAGCAGTCAACCGACAGGGAACACTGAAGCTTTCTTT CASSQPTGNTEAFF
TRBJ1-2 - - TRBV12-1 TGTGCCAGCAGCTTACAGGAGAACTATGGCTACACCTTC CASSLQENYGYTF
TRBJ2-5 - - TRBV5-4 TGTGCCAGCAGCTTTGAGATTAACCAAGAGACCCAGTACTTC CASSFEINQETQYF
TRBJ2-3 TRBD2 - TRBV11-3 TGTGCCAGCAGCTTACTCTGGACTAGAGGCTCCACAGATACGCAGTATTTT CASSLLWTRGSTDTQYF
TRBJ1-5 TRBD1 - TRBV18 TGTGCCAGCTCACAGACAGGGAAACAGCCCCAGCATTTT CASSQTGKQPQHF
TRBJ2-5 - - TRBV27 TGTGCCAGCTCCCGAGGCCAAGAGACCCAGTACTTC CASSRGQETQYF
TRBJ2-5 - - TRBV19 TGTGCCAGTAGCGAGGGTCGGGAGACCCAGTACTTC CASSEGRETQYF
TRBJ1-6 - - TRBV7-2 TGTGCCAGCAGCTCCCTTACAGGGTCGAATTCACCCCTCCACTTT CASSSLTGSNSPLHF
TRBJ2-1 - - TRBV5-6 TGTGCCAGCAGCCCCTTGGGGGGAGATTTAGTAAATGAGCAGTTCTTC CASSPLGGDLVNEQFF
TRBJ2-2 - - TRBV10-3 TGTGCCATCAGCACAGGGAAAATGAACACCGGGGAGCTGTTTTTT CAISTGKMNTGELFF
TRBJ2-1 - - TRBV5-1 TGCGCCAGCAGCTTGGCTCTCCAGGGGAATGAGCAGTTCTTC CASSLALQGNEQFF
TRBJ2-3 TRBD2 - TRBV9 TGTGCCAGCGGACTAGCGGGAGTGGACACAGATACGCAGTATTTT CASGLAGVDTDTQYF
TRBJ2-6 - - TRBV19 TGTGCCAGTAGTAACTATGGGGCCACTGGGGCCAACGTCCTGACTTTC CASSNYGATGANVLTF
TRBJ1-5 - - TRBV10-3 TGTGCCATCAGTGAGTCGCGGATACCTGAGCTTAGAGGCAATCAGCCCCAGCATTTT CAISESRIPELRGNQPQHF
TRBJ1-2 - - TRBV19 TGTGCCACCGGAAGCAAGGCAGGGTCGGACTATGGCTACACCTTC CATGSKAGSDYGYTF
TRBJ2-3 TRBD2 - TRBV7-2 TGTGCCAGCAGCCCGCCGGCATGGACTAGCGGGGGCCTCGTTGATACGCAGTATTTT CASSPPAWTSGGLVDTQYF
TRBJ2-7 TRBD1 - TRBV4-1 TGCGCCAGCAGCCAACTACAGGGGAGAGGCTACGAGCAGTACTTC CASSQLQGRGYEQYF